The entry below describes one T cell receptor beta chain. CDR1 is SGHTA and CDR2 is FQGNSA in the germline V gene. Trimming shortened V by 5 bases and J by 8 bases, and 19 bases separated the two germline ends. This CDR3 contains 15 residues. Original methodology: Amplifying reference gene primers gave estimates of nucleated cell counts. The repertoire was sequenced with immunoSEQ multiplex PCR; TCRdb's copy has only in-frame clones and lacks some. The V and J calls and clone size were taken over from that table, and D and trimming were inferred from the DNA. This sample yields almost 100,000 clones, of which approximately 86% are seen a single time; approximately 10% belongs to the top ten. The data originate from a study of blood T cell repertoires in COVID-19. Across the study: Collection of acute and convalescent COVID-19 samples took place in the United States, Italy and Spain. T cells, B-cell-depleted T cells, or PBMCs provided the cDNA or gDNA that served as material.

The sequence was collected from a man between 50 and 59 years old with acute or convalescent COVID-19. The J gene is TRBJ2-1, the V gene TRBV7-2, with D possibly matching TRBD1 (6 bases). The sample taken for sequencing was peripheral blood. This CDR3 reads CASSLGGSHGDEQFF. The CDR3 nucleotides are TGTGCCAGCAGCCTAGGGGGTAGCCACGGGGATGAGCAGTTCTTC. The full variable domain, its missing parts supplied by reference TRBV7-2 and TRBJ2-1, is GAGVSQSPSNKVTEKGKDVELRCDPISGHTALYWYRQSLGQGLEFLIYFQGNSAPDKSGLPSDRFSAERTGGSVSTLTIQRTQQEDSAVYLCASSLGGSHGDEQFFGPGTRLTVL.